A selection of T cell receptor beta chains follows, all from one sample in a study of T cell changes during pregnancy in multiple sclerosis. Data came from immunoSEQ multiplex PCR; TCRdb stores just in-frame clones and leaves some out. Of 45,000 or so clones listed, about 91% are singletons. The specimen comprised CD8+ T cells from peripheral blood mononuclear cells, sampled after pregnancy. The receptor set was obtained from a female donor with multiple sclerosis, enrolled in a pregnancy study. CDR3s include the opening cysteine and the closing phenylalanine or tryptophan. Fields, in order: clone size, V gene, J gene, D gene, CDR3 protein, CDR3 DNA. The D gene is left open where the match is weak. The size field is filled for only some rows; it gives once, few, many or a size class.

.	TRBV5-1	TRBJ1-1	.	CASSLDQGQNTEAFF	TGCGCCAGCAGCTTGGATCAGGGCCAGAACACTGAAGCTTTCTTT
.	TRBV5-6	TRBJ2-7	.	CASSPGTPTSYEQYF	TGTGCCAGCAGCCCCGGGACACCCACTTCCTACGAGCAGTACTTC
.	TRBV9	TRBJ2-1	TRBD2	CASSLSGSPYNEQFF	TGTGCCAGCAGCCTAAGCGGGAGCCCCTACAATGAGCAGTTCTTC
.	TRBV11-2	TRBJ2-7	.	CASSLFHGSYEQYF	TGTGCCAGCAGCTTATTTCATGGGAGCTACGAGCAGTACTTC
.	TRBV19	TRBJ2-1	.	CASNKQFF	TGTGCCAGTAACAAGCAGTTCTTC
.	TRBV29-1	TRBJ2-1	.	CSSIKENSYNEQFF	TGCAGCTCCATCAAGGAGAACTCCTACAATGAGCAGTTCTTC
.	TRBV27	TRBJ2-1	TRBD1	CASSKSTGGTLSEQFF	TGTGCCAGCAGTAAATCGACAGGGGGTACCCTCTCGGAGCAGTTCTTC
.	TRBV5-1	TRBJ2-7	TRBD1	CASSRRRQGGSYEQYF	TGCGCCAGCTCCCGGAGGCGACAGGGGGGCTCCTACGAGCAGTACTTC
.	TRBV7-6	TRBJ1-2	TRBD1	CASSPRQGNYGYTF	TGTGCCAGCAGCCCACGACAGGGGAACTATGGCTACACCTTC
.	TRBV19	TRBJ1-2	.	CATSAGSYTF	TGTGCCACCTCAGCGGGAAGCTACACCTTC
.	TRBV30	TRBJ2-2	TRBD1	CAWSATGGPGELFF	TGTGCCTGGAGCGCTACAGGGGGCCCCGGGGAACTGTTTTTT
.	TRBV6-1	TRBJ2-1	TRBD2	CASSEYSGGAGEQFF	TGTGCCAGCAGTGAATATAGCGGGGGGGCTGGTGAGCAGTTCTTC
.	TRBV19	TRBJ1-1	.	CASSIRGGSNTEAFF	TGTGCCAGTAGTATACGCGGGGGCAGTAACACTGAAGCTTTCTTT
.	TRBV11-2	TRBJ2-1	TRBD2	CATSPGGWDNEQFF	TGTGCCACCTCCCCGGGAGGGTGGGACAATGAGCAGTTCTTC
.	TRBV30	TRBJ2-3	TRBD2	CAWTPDSGPTDTQYF	TGTGCCTGGACCCCAGATAGCGGGCCCACAGATACGCAGTATTTT
medium-sized	TRBV11-3	TRBJ2-6	.	CASAARGANVLTF	TGTGCCAGTGCCGCGCGGGGGGCCAACGTCCTGACTTTC
.	TRBV7-9	TRBJ1-5	.	CASSAFDPGNQPQHF	TGTGCCAGCAGCGCCTTCGACCCCGGGAATCAGCCCCAGCATTTT
.	TRBV25-1	TRBJ1-6	TRBD1	CASGGQGDNSPLHF	TGTGCCAGCGGGGGACAGGGGGATAATTCACCCCTCCACTTT
once	TRBV7-2	TRBJ1-4	.	CASSLGTALNEKLFF	TGTGCCAGCAGCTTAGGAACAGCCCTTAATGAAAAACTGTTTTTT
.	TRBV27	TRBJ1-6	TRBD1	CASRQYRDRDSYNSPLHF	TGTGCCAGCAGACAGTACCGGGACAGGGACTCCTATAATTCACCCCTCCACTTT
.	TRBV21-1	TRBJ1-1	.	CASSIRTASCMNTEAFF	TGTGCCAGCAGCATTCGGACAGCAAGTTGTATGAACACTGAAGCTTTCTTT
.	TRBV5-1	TRBJ2-7	.	CASRNSREQYF	TGCGCCAGCAGAAACAGTCGCGAGCAGTACTTC
.	TRBV19	TRBJ1-1	.	CASSTPPDRLSSEAFF	TGTGCCAGTAGTACACCGCCAGACAGGCTTTCTTCTGAAGCTTTCTTT
.	TRBV5-1	TRBJ1-4	TRBD1	CASRSDRGLHEKLFF	TGCGCCAGCAGGTCTGACAGGGGCCTCCATGAAAAACTGTTTTTT
.	TRBV27	TRBJ1-1	TRBD1	CASSGTGTGDLFRAFF	TGTGCCAGCAGTGGAACCGGGACAGGGGACCTCTTCCGAGCTTTCTTT
.	TRBV7-2	TRBJ2-1	.	CASSGGFSYNEQFF	TGTGCCAGCAGCGGAGGCTTCTCCTACAATGAGCAGTTCTTC
.	TRBV11-2	TRBJ1-2	.	CASSLDPRKTYGYTF	TGTGCCAGCAGCTTAGATCCGAGGAAAACCTATGGCTACACCTTC
.	TRBV19	TRBJ2-5	TRBD2	CASSLLAGTQETQYF	TGTGCCAGTAGTTTACTAGCGGGGACACAAGAGACCCAGTACTTC
.	TRBV4-2	TRBJ2-7	TRBD2	CASSQVSGGGSFSYEQYF	TGTGCCAGCAGCCAAGTCTCTGGGGGAGGGTCCTTCTCCTACGAGCAGTACTTC
.	TRBV9	TRBJ1-2	TRBD1	CASSSTSGQGDGYTF	TGTGCCAGCAGCTCCACCTCGGGACAGGGGGATGGCTACACCTTC
.	TRBV4-1	TRBJ2-7	.	CASSVDSGPPYEQYF	TGCGCCAGCAGCGTGGATAGCGGTCCTCCCTACGAGCAGTACTTC
.	TRBV9	TRBJ2-5	TRBD2	CASSPLPPGLDQETQYF	TGTGCCAGCAGCCCTCTACCCCCGGGACTAGATCAAGAGACCCAGTACTTC
.	TRBV6-1	TRBJ2-7	TRBD2	CASSVLAERYEQYF	TGTGCCAGCAGTGTACTAGCGGAACGCTACGAGCAGTACTTC
.	TRBV7-2	TRBJ1-3	TRBD1	CASSLTGGGNTIYF	TGTGCCAGCAGCTTGACAGGGGGGGGAAACACCATATATTTT
.	TRBV27	TRBJ2-6	.	CASSLNSGVEEMGGANVLTF	TGTGCCAGCAGCCTGAATTCAGGGGTTGAGGAGATGGGTGGGGCCAACGTCCTGACTTTC
.	TRBV10-3	TRBJ1-5	.	CAISDRDIPNQPQHF	TGTGCCATCAGTGACAGGGACATCCCTAATCAGCCCCAGCATTTT
once	TRBV19	TRBJ2-7	.	CASRDRAYYEQYF	TGTGCCAGTAGAGACAGAGCCTACTACGAGCAGTACTTC
.	TRBV9	TRBJ2-3	TRBD1	CASSVEGQGNTDTQYF	TGTGCCAGCAGCGTAGAGGGACAGGGCAACACAGATACGCAGTATTTT
.	TRBV29-1	TRBJ2-1	TRBD1	CSVAQGVDEQFF	TGCAGCGTTGCACAGGGGGTAGATGAGCAGTTCTTC
.	TRBV5-1	TRBJ2-7	.	CASSLADSNPYEQYF	TGCGCCAGCAGCTTGGCCGACTCCAACCCCTACGAGCAGTACTTC
.	TRBV7-2	TRBJ2-7	TRBD2	CASSAGTSGSFRGEQYF	TGTGCCAGCAGCGCCGGGACTAGCGGGAGCTTTCGGGGGGAGCAGTACTTC
.	TRBV7-3	TRBJ2-5	.	CASSQYYRGTGVEETQYF	TGTGCCAGCAGCCAATATTATCGGGGTACGGGGGTTGAAGAGACCCAGTACTTC
.	TRBV11-2	TRBJ1-5	TRBD1	CASSPTGASNQPQHF	TGTGCCAGCAGCCCCACAGGGGCTAGCAATCAGCCCCAGCATTTT